Sequencing of this T cell receptor (beta chain) was carried out in a study of T-cell memory formation after mild COVID-19. Study results and limitations: Mainly in CM and EM were contracting CD4+ clones; CD8+ were in EMRA.

TCRdb recomputed calls from the 5' RACE reads with MiXCR, one row per CDR3 protein. The table shows approximately 100,000 distinct CDR3 sequences, with under 15% occurring only once. V was trimmed by 4 bases and J by 5 bases, leaving 18 bases between them. Germline CDR1 and CDR2: SGHNT and YYREEE (reference sequence). CDR3 length equals 15 residues. This clonotype came up a few times. Antigen specificity is unknown. This chain connects TRBV5-4 to TRBJ1-1, with D unresolved. Input material: PBMCs or a T cell subset sorted from them (not recorded which). The TCR comes from an adult woman who had mild COVID-19 (a few samples of this study predate the infection). Cell type and time point are not known. The CDR3 loop is CASSPSPGEETEAFF. The CDR3 region has the DNA TGTGCCAGCAGCCCCAGCCCCGGGGAGGAAACTGAAGCTTTCTTT.